The next 18 T cell receptor beta chains were all read from a single sample in a study of long-term antiretroviral therapy in people with HIV. This was the immunoSEQ v3.0 assay at survey level. TCRdb's copy holds only in-frame clones and misses some; the assay was immunoSEQ multiplex PCR. The data show about 30,000 clones, approximately 85% seen once. The sequencing here drew on unsorted PBMCs, taken 3 years after starting antiretroviral therapy. These receptors were taken from a man aged 40-50 years with HIV.

This clone was counted once. The chain has TRBV5-1 and TRBJ2-5; 8 bases align to TRBD2. Losses at the gene ends were 4 bases for V and 1 base for J; bases not matched to a gene: 6. This CDR3 comprises 15 residues. Per the germline V gene, CDR1 is SGHRS and CDR2 is YFSETQ. CDR3 protein: CASSRLGTSQETQYF. DNA for the CDR3: TGCGCCAGCAGCCGACTGGGGACTAGCCAAGAGACCCAGTACTTC.

In its sample, this clone was seen a few times. V usage is TRBV11-2 and J usage is TRBJ1-6; no clear D gene. CDR1 SGHAT and CDR2 FQNNGV come from the germline V gene. CDR3 length: 17 amino acids. With 1 base removed from V and 7 bases from J, the gap between germline ends came to 17 bases. The CDR3 is CASSLGPGPLGNSPLHF. The CDR3 DNA reads as TGTGCCAGCAGCTTAGGACCCGGGCCTCTGGGGAATTCACCCCTCCACTTT.

V usage is TRBV19 and J usage is TRBJ2-7, with 9 bases aligning to TRBD1. The CDR3 has 14 residues. In germline, CDR1 is LNHDA, CDR2 SQIVND (reference sequence). V was pared by 5 bases and J by 3 bases, with 5 bases of the junction left unmatched. The CDR3 reads CASSGRTGDYEQYF. CDR3 sequence (DNA): TGTGCCAGTAGTGGCCGGACAGGGGACTACGAGCAGTACTTC.

The chain is built from TRBV2 and TRBJ2-1, with 7 positions matching TRBD1. V was clipped by 10 bases and J by 3 bases; unmatched bases: 6. This CDR3 has 13 residues. Germline V gives CDR1 SNHLY, CDR2 FYNNEI. CDR3 residues: CATSGTDYNEQFF. The CDR3 coding sequence is TGTGCCACCTCGGGGACAGACTACAATGAGCAGTTCTTC. The full variable domain, rest sourced from reference TRBV2 and TRBJ2-1, is EPEVTQTPSHQVTQMGQEVILRCVPISNHLYFYWYRQILGQKVEFLVSFYNNEISEKSEIFDDQFSVERPDGSNFTLKIRSTKLEDSAMYFCATSGTDYNEQFFGPGTRLTVL.

The CDR3 sequence is CASSPNYSYNSPLHF. CDR3 DNA sequence: TGTGCCAGCAGTCCCAATTACTCCTATAATTCACCCCTCCACTTT. The chain couples TRBV6-5 to TRBJ1-6; no clear D. Trimming shortened V by 5 bases and J by 0 bases, and 8 bases separated the two germline ends. The V gene's germline CDR1 is MNHEY and CDR2 SVGAGI. The CDR3 consists of 15 residues.

This clone was found once. V is TRBV18 and J is TRBJ2-6; D gene uncertain. Germline V lookup: CDR1 KGHSH, CDR2 LQKENI. Trimming removed 2 bases from V and 0 bases from J, with 8 bases in between. This CDR3 is built from 16 residues. CDR3 in amino acids: CASSPVFLSGANVLTF. DNA of the CDR3: TGTGCCAGCTCACCAGTCTTCCTCTCTGGGGCCAACGTCCTGACTTTC.

The chain recombines TRBV5-1 with TRBJ2-1, with 15 nucleotides matching TRBD2. This CDR3 has 18 residues. The V and J ends lost 3 bases and 8 bases, in that order; junction bases with no gene match: 12. In germline, CDR1 is SGHRS, CDR2 YFSETQ. The CDR3 nucleotides are TGCGCCAGCAGCTACGGGACTAGCGGGAGGAGTGGGGGGTATGAGCAGTTCTTC. It is translated as CASSYGTSGRSGGYEQFF.

This rearrangement joins TRBV10-2 to TRBJ1-1; D is ambiguous. The CDR3 extends over 16 amino acids. Between the trimmed V and J ends, which lost 0 bases and 4 bases, there was a span of 15 bases. Germline V CDR1 and CDR2: WSHSY, SAAADI. CDR3 bases: TGCGCCAGCAGTGAGTCGTACGGAGACCCCGGCACTGAAGCTTTCTTT. Translated: CASSESYGDPGTEAFF.

The chain combines TRBV18 with TRBJ2-1; no clear D. Germline values: CDR1 KGHSH, CDR2 LQKENI. V lost 0 bases to trimming and J lost 0 bases, with 0 bases between them. The CDR3 consists of 13 residues. This CDR3 reads CASSPPSYNEQFF. CDR3 DNA sequence: TGTGCCAGCTCACCACCCTCCTACAATGAGCAGTTCTTC.

This clone was detected only once. The chain couples TRBV6-5 to TRBJ1-3; TRBD1 is a possible D gene (6 bases). Germline V gene sequence: CDR1 MNHEY, CDR2 SVGAGI. Trimming shortened V by 5 bases and J by 1 base, and 12 bases separated the two germline ends. The CDR3 contains 15 residues. The DNA of the CDR3 is TGTGCCAGCAGTCCCACAGGGTTTTCTGGAAACACCATATATTTT. It is translated as CASSPTGFSGNTIYF.

The chain carries TRBV10-3 and TRBJ2-2; 7 bases agree with TRBD1. The length of the CDR3 is 15 residues. Germline V gene sequence: CDR1 ENHRY, CDR2 SYGVKD. J was trimmed by 5 bases and V by 4 bases; bases with no gene match: 7. The CDR3 reads CAISGAGTETGELFF. CDR3 DNA sequence: TGTGCCATCAGTGGAGCCGGGACAGAGACCGGGGAGCTGTTTTTT.

The chain couples TRBV27 to TRBJ2-1, with unresolved D. The germline V gene has CDR1 MNHEY and CDR2 SMNVEV (reference sequence). The CDR3 has 14 amino acids. V lost 5 bases and J 0 bases, leaving 8 bases between the germline ends. In DNA, the CDR3 is TGTGCCAGCAGTAACAGCTTCTCCTACAATGAGCAGTTCTTC. Amino acids: CASSNSFSYNEQFF.

By sample share, this clone is medium-sized (0.01 to 0.1%). The chain employs TRBV5-4 and TRBJ2-6, with TRBD1 as a possible D gene (5 bases). The CDR3 has 17 amino acids. V gave up 4 bases and J gave up 0 bases, with 14 bases separating them. The germline gives CDR1 SGHNT, CDR2 YYREEE (reference sequence). CDR3 sequence (DNA): TGTGCCAGCAGCCCAGGACACCTAAGCTCTGGGGCCAACGTCCTGACTTTC. Translated: CASSPGHLSSGANVLTF.

The genes are TRBV7-9 and TRBJ2-1, with 7 bases aligning to TRBD1. The length of the CDR3 is 16 residues. V lost 2 bases, J lost 4 bases, and 8 bases stayed unmatched. The germline V gene encodes CDR1 SEHNR and CDR2 FQNEAQ (reference sequence). CDR3 bases: TGTGCCAGCAGCTTATTCGACAGGGTACTGTACAATGAGCAGTTCTTC. It specifies CASSLFDRVLYNEQFF.

This chain uses TRBV5-1 with TRBJ1-1; D call uncertain. The germline V gene has CDR1 SGHRS and CDR2 YFSETQ. This CDR3 spans 16 amino acids. The V gene lost 4 bases and the J gene lost 1 base, with 17 bases spanning the gap. The CDR3 DNA follows: TGCGCCAGCAGCCCGACCTTTGGGGAGGAGAACACTGAAGCTTTCTTT. Amino acid sequence: CASSPTFGEENTEAFF.

This clone was observed a handful of times. The chain's CDR3 is CASSGGTSSYNEQFF. CDR3 sequence (DNA): TGTGCCAGCAGCGGAGGTACCAGCTCCTACAATGAGCAGTTCTTC. The genes are TRBV2 and TRBJ2-1; tentative D call: TRBD2 (5 bases). Germline V gene data show CDR1 as SNHLY and CDR2 as FYNNEI. V dropped 6 bases and J dropped 0 bases, with 12 bases sitting between them. The CDR3 loop spans 15 amino acids.

The chain carries TRBV5-6 and TRBJ2-3, with D unresolved. Germline V lookup: CDR1 SGHDT, CDR2 YYEEEE. This CDR3 spans 11 amino acids. Trimming took 4 bases from V and 6 from J, leaving 6 bases between them. The DNA for the CDR3 is TGTGCCAGCAGCGTGGTCGATACGCAGTATTTT. It codes for CASSVVDTQYF.

This sequence joins TRBV7-9 and TRBJ2-3, with no clear D. Germline V CDR1 and CDR2: SEHNR, FQNEAQ (reference sequence). The V and J ends lost 2 bases and 1 base respectively, with 10 bases between them. This CDR3 has 15 amino acids. CDR3 region: CASSLRRFRTDTQYF. As DNA, the CDR3 is TGTGCCAGCAGCTTACGGCGGTTCCGCACAGATACGCAGTATTTT.